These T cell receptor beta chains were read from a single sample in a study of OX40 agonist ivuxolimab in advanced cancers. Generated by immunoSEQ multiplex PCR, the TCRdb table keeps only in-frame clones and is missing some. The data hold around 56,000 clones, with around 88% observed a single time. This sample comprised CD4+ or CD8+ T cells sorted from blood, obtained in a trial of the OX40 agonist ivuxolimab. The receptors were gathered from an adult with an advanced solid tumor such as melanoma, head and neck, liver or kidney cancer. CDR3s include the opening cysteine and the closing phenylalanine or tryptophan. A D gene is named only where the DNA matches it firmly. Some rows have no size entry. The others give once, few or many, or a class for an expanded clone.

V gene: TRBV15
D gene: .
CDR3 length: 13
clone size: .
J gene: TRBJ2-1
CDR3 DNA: TGTGCCACCAGCAGGGGAGCGGGTCGCGAGCAGTTCTTC
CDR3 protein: CATSRGAGREQFF

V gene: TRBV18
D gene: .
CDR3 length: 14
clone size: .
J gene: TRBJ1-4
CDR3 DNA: TGTGCCAGCTCACCATCTCTCGGTCAGGAAAAACTGTTTTTT
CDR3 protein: CASSPSLGQEKLFF

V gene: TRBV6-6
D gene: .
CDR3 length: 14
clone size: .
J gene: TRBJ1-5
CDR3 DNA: TGTGCCAGCAGTTACTCGGGCAGACATCAGCCCCAGCATTTT
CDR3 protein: CASSYSGRHQPQHF

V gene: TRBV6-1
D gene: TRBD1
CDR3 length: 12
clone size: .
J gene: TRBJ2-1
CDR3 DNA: TGTGCCAGCAGTCAACAGGGGAATGAGCAGTTCTTC
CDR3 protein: CASSQQGNEQFF

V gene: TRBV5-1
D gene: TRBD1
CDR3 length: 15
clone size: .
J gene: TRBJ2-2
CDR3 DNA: TGCGCCAGCAGCGTCGGGACAGGGAAGAACGGGGAGCTGTTTTTT
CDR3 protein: CASSVGTGKNGELFF

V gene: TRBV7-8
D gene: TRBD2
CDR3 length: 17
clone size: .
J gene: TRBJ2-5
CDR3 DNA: TGTGCCAGCAGTTTTGGGGGGGCGGGGGGCCTCCAAGAGACCCAGTACTTC
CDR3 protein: CASSFGGAGGLQETQYF

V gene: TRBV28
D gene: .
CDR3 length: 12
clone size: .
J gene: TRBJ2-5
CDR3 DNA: TGTGCCAGCAGCTGGAGCCAAGAGACCCAGTACTTC
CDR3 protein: CASSWSQETQYF

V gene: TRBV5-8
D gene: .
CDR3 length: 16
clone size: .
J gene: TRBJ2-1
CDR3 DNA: TGTGCCAGCAGCTCCCTTCGGGGAGCTGGAGGGGATGAGCAGTTCTTC
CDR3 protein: CASSSLRGAGGDEQFF

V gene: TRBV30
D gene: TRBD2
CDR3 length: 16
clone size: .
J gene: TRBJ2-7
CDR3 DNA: TGTGCCTGGAGAGGGCCGGGACTAACAAGCTCCTACGAGCAGTACTTC
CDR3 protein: CAWRGPGLTSSYEQYF

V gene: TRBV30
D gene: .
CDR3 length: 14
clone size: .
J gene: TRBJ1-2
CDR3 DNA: TGTGCCTGGACCCGGGGAGGGCAGGACTATGGCTACACCTTC
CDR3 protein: CAWTRGGQDYGYTF

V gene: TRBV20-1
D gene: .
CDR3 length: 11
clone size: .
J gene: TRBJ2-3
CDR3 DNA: TGCAGTGCTCTCAAAACAGATACGCAGTATTTT
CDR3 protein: CSALKTDTQYF

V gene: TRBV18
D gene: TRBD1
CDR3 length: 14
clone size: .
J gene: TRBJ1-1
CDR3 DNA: TGTGCCAGCTCACCAACAGGGGGGGACACTGAAGCTTTCTTT
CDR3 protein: CASSPTGGDTEAFF

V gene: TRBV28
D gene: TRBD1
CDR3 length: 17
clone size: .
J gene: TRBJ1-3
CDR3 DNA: TGTGCCAGCAGTTTGTCAGGGGGCGCGAGGGCTGGAAACACCATATATTTT
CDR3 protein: CASSLSGGARAGNTIYF

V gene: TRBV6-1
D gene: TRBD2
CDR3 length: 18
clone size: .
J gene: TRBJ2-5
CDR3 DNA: TGTGCCAGCAGTGTGGTGGCGGGAGGGGGTTTATATGGAGAGACCCAGTACTTC
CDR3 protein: CASSVVAGGGLYGETQYF

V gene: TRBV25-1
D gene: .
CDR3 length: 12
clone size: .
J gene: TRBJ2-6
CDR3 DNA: TGTGCCAGCAGTTCTGGGGCCAACGTCCTGACTTTC
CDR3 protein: CASSSGANVLTF

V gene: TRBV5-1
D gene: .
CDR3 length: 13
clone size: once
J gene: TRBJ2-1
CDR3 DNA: TGCGCCAGCAGCGCGGACTATTACAATGAGCAGTTCTTC
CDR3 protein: CASSADYYNEQFF

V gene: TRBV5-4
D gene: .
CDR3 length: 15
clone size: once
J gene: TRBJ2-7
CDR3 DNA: TGTGCCAGCAGATCTGACAGGGAGGACACCTACGAGCAGTACTTC
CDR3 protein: CASRSDREDTYEQYF

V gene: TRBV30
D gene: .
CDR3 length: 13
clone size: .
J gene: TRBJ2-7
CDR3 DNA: TGTGCCTGGAGTGTAGGGGGCTCCTACGAGCAGTACTTC
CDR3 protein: CAWSVGGSYEQYF

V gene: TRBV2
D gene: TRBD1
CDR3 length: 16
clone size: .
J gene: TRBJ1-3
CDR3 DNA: TGTGCCAGCAGTGCGACAGGGGTCAGATCTGGAAACACCATATATTTT
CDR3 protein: CASSATGVRSGNTIYF

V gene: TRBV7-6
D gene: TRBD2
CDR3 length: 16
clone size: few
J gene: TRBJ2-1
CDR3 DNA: TGTGCCAGCAGCTTAGAAGTGACTAGCGGGAGGAATGAGCAGTTCTTC
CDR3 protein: CASSLEVTSGRNEQFF

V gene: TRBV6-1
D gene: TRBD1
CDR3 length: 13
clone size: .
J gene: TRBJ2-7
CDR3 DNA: TGTGCCAGCATAAAGGACAGGGGTTACGAGCAGTACTTC
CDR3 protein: CASIKDRGYEQYF

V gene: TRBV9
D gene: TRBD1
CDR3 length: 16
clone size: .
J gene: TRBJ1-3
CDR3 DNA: TGTGCCAGCAGCCCCAGAGAGGGGGCGGCTGGAAACACCATATATTTT
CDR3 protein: CASSPREGAAGNTIYF

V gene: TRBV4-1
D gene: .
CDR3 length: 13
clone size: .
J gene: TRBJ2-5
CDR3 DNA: TGCGCCAGCAGCCAAGAAGAGGGGGTGACCCAGTACTTC
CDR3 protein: CASSQEEGVTQYF

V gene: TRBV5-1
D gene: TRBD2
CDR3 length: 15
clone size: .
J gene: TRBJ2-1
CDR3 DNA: TGCGCCAGCAGCGATGGGACTAGCGGGAGCAATGAGCAGTTCTTC
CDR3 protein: CASSDGTSGSNEQFF

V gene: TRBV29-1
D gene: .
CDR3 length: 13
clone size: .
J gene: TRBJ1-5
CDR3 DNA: TGCAGCGTCTTAGGGAGGAGCAATCAGCCCCAGCATTTT
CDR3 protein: CSVLGRSNQPQHF

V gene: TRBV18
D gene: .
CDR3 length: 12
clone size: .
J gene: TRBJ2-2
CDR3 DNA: TGTGCCAGCTCACCGGACACCGGGGAGCTGTTTTTT
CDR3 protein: CASSPDTGELFF

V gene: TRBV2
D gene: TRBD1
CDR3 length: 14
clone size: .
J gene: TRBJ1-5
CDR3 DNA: TGTGCCAGCGTGGGACAGGGGAACAATCAGCCCCAGCATTTT
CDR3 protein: CASVGQGNNQPQHF

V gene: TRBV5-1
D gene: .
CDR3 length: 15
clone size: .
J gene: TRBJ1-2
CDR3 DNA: TGCGCCAGCAGCTTGCCCGGGACAACTAACTATGGCTACACCTTC
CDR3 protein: CASSLPGTTNYGYTF

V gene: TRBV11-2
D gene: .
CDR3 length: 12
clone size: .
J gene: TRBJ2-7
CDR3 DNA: TGTGCCAGCAGCTTAGTTGGGGGGGAGCAGTACTTC
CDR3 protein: CASSLVGGEQYF

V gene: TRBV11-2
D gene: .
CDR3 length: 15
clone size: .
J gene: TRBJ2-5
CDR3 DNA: TGTGCCAGCAGCCGCAACGGACAAACCCAAGAGACCCAGTACTTC
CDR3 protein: CASSRNGQTQETQYF

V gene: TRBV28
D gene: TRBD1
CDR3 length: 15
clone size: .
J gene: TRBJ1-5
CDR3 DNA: TGTGCCAGCACCCGAGGGGGCCTCCCCAATCAGCCCCAGCATTTT
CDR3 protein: CASTRGGLPNQPQHF

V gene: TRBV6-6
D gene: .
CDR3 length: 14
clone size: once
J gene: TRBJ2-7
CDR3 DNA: TGTGCCAGCAGTCTACGCAGCAACTCCTACGAGCAGTACTTC
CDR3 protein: CASSLRSNSYEQYF

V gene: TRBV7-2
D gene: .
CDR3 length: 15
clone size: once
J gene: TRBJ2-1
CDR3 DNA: TGTGCCAGCAGCGCATTTCATAGCCCCTACAATGAGCAGTTCTTC
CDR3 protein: CASSAFHSPYNEQFF

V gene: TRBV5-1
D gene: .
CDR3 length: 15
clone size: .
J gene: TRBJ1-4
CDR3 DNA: TGCGCCAGCAGATTGACGGAAGCAACTAATGAAAAACTGTTTTTT
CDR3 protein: CASRLTEATNEKLFF

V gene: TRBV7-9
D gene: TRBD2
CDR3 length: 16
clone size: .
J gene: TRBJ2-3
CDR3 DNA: TGTGCCAGCAGCCCTTCTGAACTAGCGGCCACAGATACGCAGTATTTT
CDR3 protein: CASSPSELAATDTQYF

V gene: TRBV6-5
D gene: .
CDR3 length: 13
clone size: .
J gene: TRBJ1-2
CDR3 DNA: TGTGCCAGCAGTACCCCGACAGCCTATGGCTACACCTTC
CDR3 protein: CASSTPTAYGYTF

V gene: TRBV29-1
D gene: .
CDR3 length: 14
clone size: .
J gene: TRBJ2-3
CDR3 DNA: TGCAGCGTTGAAGAAAGACAGTTATCAGATACGCAGTATTTT
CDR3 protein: CSVEERQLSDTQYF

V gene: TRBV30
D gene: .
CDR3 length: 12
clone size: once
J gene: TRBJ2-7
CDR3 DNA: TGTGCCTGGAGATCAAGCTCCTACGAGCAGTACTTC
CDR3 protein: CAWRSSSYEQYF

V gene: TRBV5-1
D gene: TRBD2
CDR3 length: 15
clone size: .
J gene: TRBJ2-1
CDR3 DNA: TGCGCCAGCAGTCCGGGAGCGGGAGACTACAATGAGCAGTTCTTC
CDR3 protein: CASSPGAGDYNEQFF

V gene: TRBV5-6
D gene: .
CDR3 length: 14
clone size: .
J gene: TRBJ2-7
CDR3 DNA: TGTGCCAGCAGTCAGGGGACGTACTACGTCGAGCAGTACTTC
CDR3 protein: CASSQGTYYVEQYF

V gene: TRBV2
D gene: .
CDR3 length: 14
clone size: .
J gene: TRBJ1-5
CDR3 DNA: TGTGCCAGCAGAGCTCAGGTAAACAATCAGCCCCAGCATTTT
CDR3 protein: CASRAQVNNQPQHF

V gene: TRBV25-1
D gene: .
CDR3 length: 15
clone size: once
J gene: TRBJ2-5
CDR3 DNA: TGTGCCAGCAGTCCCACGACAGGCCTTCAAGAGACCCAGTACTTC
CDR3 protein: CASSPTTGLQETQYF

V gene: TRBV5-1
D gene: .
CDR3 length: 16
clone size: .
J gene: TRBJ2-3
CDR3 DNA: TGCGCCAGCAGCTTGAGGGCAGGGGCCAGCACAGATACGCAGTATTTT
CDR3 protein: CASSLRAGASTDTQYF

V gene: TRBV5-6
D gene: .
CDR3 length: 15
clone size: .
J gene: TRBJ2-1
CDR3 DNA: TGTGCCAGCAGCAGGAGGGTAAGCTCCTACAATGAGCAGTTCTTC
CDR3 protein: CASSRRVSSYNEQFF

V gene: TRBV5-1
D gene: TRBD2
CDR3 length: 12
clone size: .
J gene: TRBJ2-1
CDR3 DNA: TGCGCCAGCAGCTCGGGAGGGAATGAGCAGTTCTTC
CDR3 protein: CASSSGGNEQFF

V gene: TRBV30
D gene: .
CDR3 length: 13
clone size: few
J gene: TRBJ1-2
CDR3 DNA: TGTGCCTGGAGTGTTGAGGCAAACTATGGCTACACCTTC
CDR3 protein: CAWSVEANYGYTF

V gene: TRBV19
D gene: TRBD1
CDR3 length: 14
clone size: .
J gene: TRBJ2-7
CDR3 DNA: TGTGCCAGTAGTAGTAGAGGGGGCCCCTACGAGCAGTACTTC
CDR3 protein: CASSSRGGPYEQYF

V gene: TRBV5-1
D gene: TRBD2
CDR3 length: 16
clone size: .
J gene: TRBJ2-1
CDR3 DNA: TGCGCCAGCAGCTTGGCCGGGACTAGTACCCGCGATGAGCAGTTCTTC
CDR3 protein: CASSLAGTSTRDEQFF

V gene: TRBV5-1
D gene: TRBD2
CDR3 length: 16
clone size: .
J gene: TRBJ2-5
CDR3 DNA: TGCGCCAGCAGCTTGGATGGTAGCGGGTACCAAGAGACCCAGTACTTC
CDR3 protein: CASSLDGSGYQETQYF

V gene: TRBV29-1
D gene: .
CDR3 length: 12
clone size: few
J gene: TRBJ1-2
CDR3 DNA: TGCAGCGTCCCTGGACAGATCTATGGCTACACCTTC
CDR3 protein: CSVPGQIYGYTF

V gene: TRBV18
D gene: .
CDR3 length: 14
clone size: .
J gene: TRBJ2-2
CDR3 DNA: TGTGCCAGCTCCCCGGGCCTTAACACCGGGGAGCTGTTTTTT
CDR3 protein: CASSPGLNTGELFF

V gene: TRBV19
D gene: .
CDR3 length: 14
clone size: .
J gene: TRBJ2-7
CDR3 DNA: TGTGCCAGTAGTCCCGGTTATGGCATCTACGAGCAGTACTTC
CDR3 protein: CASSPGYGIYEQYF

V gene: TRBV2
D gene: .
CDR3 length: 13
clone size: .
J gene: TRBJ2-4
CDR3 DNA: TGTGCCAGCTCGCAGGGGGCCAAAAACATTCAGTACTTC
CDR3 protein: CASSQGAKNIQYF

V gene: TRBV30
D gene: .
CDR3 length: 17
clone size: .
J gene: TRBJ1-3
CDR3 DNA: TGTGCCTGGACCATGGGAACCCGAATTCTCTCTGGAAACACCATATATTTT
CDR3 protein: CAWTMGTRILSGNTIYF

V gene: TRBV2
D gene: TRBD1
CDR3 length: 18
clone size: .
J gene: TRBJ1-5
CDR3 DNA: TGTGCCAGCAGACTCCGGGACAGCGCTACCTATAGCAATCAGCCCCAGCATTTT
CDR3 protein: CASRLRDSATYSNQPQHF